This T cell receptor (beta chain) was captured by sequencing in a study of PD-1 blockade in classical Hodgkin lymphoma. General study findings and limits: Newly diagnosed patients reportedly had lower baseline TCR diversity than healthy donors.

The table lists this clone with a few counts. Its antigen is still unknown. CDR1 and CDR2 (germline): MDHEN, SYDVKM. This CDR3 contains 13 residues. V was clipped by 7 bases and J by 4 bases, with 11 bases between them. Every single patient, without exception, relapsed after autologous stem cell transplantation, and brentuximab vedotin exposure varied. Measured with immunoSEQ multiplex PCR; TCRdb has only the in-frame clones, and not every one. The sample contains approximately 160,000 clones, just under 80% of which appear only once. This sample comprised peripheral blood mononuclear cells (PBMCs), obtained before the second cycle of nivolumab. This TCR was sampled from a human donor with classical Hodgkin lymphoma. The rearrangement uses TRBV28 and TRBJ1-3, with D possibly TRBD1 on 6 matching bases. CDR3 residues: CASTRDRGNTIYF. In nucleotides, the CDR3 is TGTGCCAGCACCCGTGACAGGGGAAACACCATATATTTT.